This TCR beta chain was recovered during a study of blood T cell repertoires in COVID-19. Study-wide context: From the United States, Italy and Spain came samples of acute and convalescent COVID-19. The analysed material was cDNA or gDNA that came from T cells, B-cell-depleted T cells, or PBMCs.

The trim removed 6 bases at V and 0 bases at J, leaving 4 bases unmatched. CDR1 and CDR2 from the germline V gene are LNHDA and SQIVND (reference sequence). This CDR3 region has 15 residues. As originally analysed: Amplification from reference gene primers served as the basis for estimated nucleated cell counts. The protocol was immunoSEQ multiplex PCR, while the TCRdb copy is restricted to in-frame clones and leaves out a portion. That table supplies the V and J calls and clone size; D and trimming were determined from the DNA. Of 110,000 to 150,000 clones in the sample, approximately 82% were seen once.

Sequenced sample: peripheral blood. This clonotype was obtained from a man between 60 and 75 years old with active or convalescent COVID-19. V and J are TRBV19 and TRBJ2-2; 7 positions match TRBD2. CDR3 in DNA: TGTGCCAGTAGGTGGAGCGGGACGAACACCGGGGAGCTGTTTTTT. It specifies CASRWSGTNTGELFF.